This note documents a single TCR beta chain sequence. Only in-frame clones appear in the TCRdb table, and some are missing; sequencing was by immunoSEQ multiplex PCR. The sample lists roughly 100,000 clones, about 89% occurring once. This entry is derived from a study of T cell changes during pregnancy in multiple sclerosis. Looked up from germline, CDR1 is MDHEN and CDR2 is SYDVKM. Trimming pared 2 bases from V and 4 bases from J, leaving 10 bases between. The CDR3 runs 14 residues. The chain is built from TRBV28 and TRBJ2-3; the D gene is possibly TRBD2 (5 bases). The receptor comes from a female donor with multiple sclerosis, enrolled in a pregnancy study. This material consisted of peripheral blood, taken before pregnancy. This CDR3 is CASSLSGLADTQYF. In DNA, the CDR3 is TGTGCCAGCAGTTTAAGCGGTCTTGCAGATACGCAGTATTTT. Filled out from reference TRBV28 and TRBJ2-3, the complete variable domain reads DVKVTQSSRYLVKRTGEKVFLECVQDMDHENMFWYRQDPGLGLRLIYFSYDVKMKEKGDIPEGYSVSREKKERFSLILESASTNQTSMYLCASSLSGLADTQYFGPGTRLTVL.